This T cell receptor beta chain was found in a study of tumor and adjacent non-tumor tissue in lung cancer. A modified ARM-PCR protocol with three rounds of nested PCR amplified TCRbeta. TCRdb processed the multiplex PCR reads anew with MiXCR; each CDR3 protein has one entry. The sample has fewer than 150,000 distinct CDR3 sequences, around 66% seen once. Germline-derived CDR1 and CDR2 are SQVTM and ANQGSEA. The CDR3 has 14 residues. Comment on this clonotype: The junction differs from germline at one of its ends, possibly a read error.

This sample's RNA came from whole unsorted tissue. Material: lung tumor tissue. The chain links TRBV29-1 to TRBJ2-5; possibly TRBD1 or TRBD2 for D (5 bases each). This receptor was taken from a man between 60 and 75 years old with small cell lung cancer. DNA of the CDR3: TGCAGCCTTGATAAGAGGGGCCGCCAAGAGACCCTGTACTTC. This codes for CSLDKRGRQETLYF. The variable domain in full, with the rest retrieved from reference TRBV29-1 and TRBJ2-5, is SAVISQKPSRDICQRGTSLTIQCQVDSQVTMMFWYRQQPGQSLTLIATANQGSEATYESGFVIDKFPISRPNLTFSTLTVSNMSPEDSSIYLCSLDKRGRQETLYFGPGTRLLVL.